Below are 11 T cell receptor beta chains sequenced from a single sample in a study of OX40 agonist ivuxolimab in advanced cancers. The table came from immunoSEQ multiplex PCR; TCRdb's copy has only in-frame clones and leaves some out. The sample includes tens of thousands of clones, around 90% of them seen just once. Sequencing was performed on CD4+ or CD8+ T cells sorted from blood, taken in a trial of the OX40 agonist ivuxolimab. These receptors were collected from an adult with an advanced solid tumor such as melanoma, head and neck, liver or kidney cancer.

V and J are TRBV4-1 and TRBJ1-1; 7 bases match TRBD1. V lost 0 bases to trimming and J lost 0 bases; unmatched junction nucleotides: 7. The CDR3 is made up of 17 amino acids. Germline V gene sequence: CDR1 MGHRA, CDR2 YSYEKL. CDR3 sequence reads: CASSQDRGTALNTEAFF. Written as DNA, the CDR3 is TGCGCCAGCAGCCAAGATCGGGGGACAGCCTTGAACACTGAAGCTTTCTTT.

The genes are TRBV5-1 and TRBJ2-3; 7 positions agree with TRBD2. The V gene end was trimmed by 7 bases and the J gene end by 4 bases; junction bases not matched to a gene: 9. The CDR3 is 14 amino acids. The V gene's germline CDR1 is SGHRS and CDR2 YFSETQ. CDR3 sequence (DNA): TGCGCCAGCTCCCGGCTGGGAGGGGCAGATACGCAGTATTTT. Encoded protein: CASSRLGGADTQYF.

V is TRBV2 and J is TRBJ1-1, with 8 bases lining up with TRBD1. From germline, CDR1 is SNHLY and CDR2 FYNNEI. J lost 2 bases, V lost 9 bases, and 17 bases had no gene match. The CDR3 sequence is 17 residues long. The CDR3 nucleotides are TGTGCCAGTACCCTCCTGGGGCAGGGGGCCACCAACACTGAAGCTTTCTTT. Translated: CASTLLGQGATNTEAFF.

The chain combines TRBV6-6 with TRBJ2-3; 9 bases line up with TRBD1. Germline CDR1 is MNHNY and CDR2 is SVGAGI (reference sequence). Trimming took 6 bases from V and 2 from J; bases not matched to a gene: 6. The CDR3 spans 15 residues. The CDR3 sequence: CASRDRGWPTDTQYF. Here the CDR3 DNA reads TGTGCCAGCAGGGACAGGGGTTGGCCCACAGATACGCAGTATTTT.

Comment on this clone: The conserved closing phenylalanine or tryptophan is absent in this CDR3, likely reflecting a read error. The J gene is TRBJ2-7, the V gene TRBV6-1, with TRBD1 matching 7 bases. Germline CDR1 is MNHNS and CDR2 is SASEGT. CDR3 length equals 15 residues. After removal of 5 bases from V and 1 base from J, the junction contained 8 bases not matched to a gene. The chain's CDR3 is CASSSRQGLSYEQYL. For the CDR3, the DNA is TGTGCCAGCAGTTCTAGACAGGGCCTGTCCTACGAGCAGTACCTC.

CDR3 residues: CASTSPLAGDSYEQYF. Written as DNA, the CDR3 is TGTGCCAGCACCTCCCCACTAGCGGGAGACTCCTACGAGCAGTACTTC. The V and J genes are TRBV5-6 and TRBJ2-7; 11 bases are shared with TRBD2. CDR1 SGHDT and CDR2 YYEEEE come from the germline V gene. The CDR3 length is 16 residues. V was clipped by 6 bases and J by 0 bases; unmatched bases: 8.

The rearrangement uses TRBV27 and TRBJ2-4; 8 bases are a match to TRBD1. This CDR3 is built from 16 residues. The germline V gene encodes CDR1 MNHEY and CDR2 SMNVEV (reference sequence). With V trimmed by 4 bases and J by 0 bases, 5 bases remained unmatched. The CDR3 DNA reads TGTGCCAGCAGTTCACAGGGGGTGGGAGCCAAAAACATTCAGTACTTC. This sequence encodes CASSSQGVGAKNIQYF.

J is TRBJ2-1 and V is TRBV11-3, with D possibly TRBD2 on 5 matching bases. This CDR3 contains 15 residues. Germline CDR1 reads SGHNT; CDR2 reads YENEEA. V was pared by 1 base and J by 5 bases, with 12 bases between. The CDR3 region is CASSLGLALHNEQFF. CDR3 DNA sequence: TGTGCCAGCAGCTTAGGGCTAGCCCTTCACAATGAGCAGTTCTTC. Combining the CDR3 with reference TRBV11-3 and TRBJ2-1 gives the whole variable domain EAGVVQSPRYKIIEKKQPVAFWCNPISGHNTLYWYLQNLGQGPELLIRYENEEAVDDSQLPKDRFSAERLKGVDSTLKIQPAELGDSAVYLCASSLGLALHNEQFFGPGTRLTVL.

This chain uses TRBV5-8 with TRBJ1-3; D call uncertain. The CDR3 length is 16 residues. The germline V gene has CDR1 SGHTS and CDR2 YDEGEE. V lost 1 base, J lost 2 bases, and 13 bases lay in between. The CDR3 region is CASSLLGNVPGNTIYF. The DNA of the CDR3 is TGTGCCAGCAGCTTGTTGGGGAACGTACCTGGAAACACCATATATTTT.

This clone was seen only a few times. The rearrangement joins TRBV18 to TRBJ2-2; D is unresolved. The V gene lost 5 bases and the J gene lost 4 bases, with 8 bases spanning the gap. CDR3 size: 13 residues. The germline CDR1 and CDR2 sequences are KGHSH and LQKENI. CDR3 sequence: CASSSSLTGELFF. The CDR3 DNA is TGTGCCAGCTCAAGTAGCCTCACCGGGGAGCTGTTTTTT.

V is TRBV5-8 and J is TRBJ2-1; 10 bases line up with TRBD2. The CDR3 covers 15 residues. The trim removed 2 bases at V and 4 bases at J, leaving 3 bases unmatched. CDR1 SGHTS and CDR2 YDEGEE come from the germline V gene. This chain's CDR3 is CASSLGTSVYNEQFF. CDR3 coding DNA: TGTGCCAGCAGCTTAGGGACTAGCGTTTACAATGAGCAGTTCTTC.